One and the same sample provided the 22 T cell receptor beta chains below, sequenced in a study of T cells in localized non-small cell lung cancer. Method: immunoSEQ multiplex PCR; TCRdb's copy keeps in-frame clones and lacks some. There are approximately 5,100 clones in the sample; roughly 28% occur only once, and around 5% lies in the top ten. Sequences were derived from lung tumor tissue, sampled before any cancer treatment. All receptors derive from a female donor older than 55 with stage I lung adenocarcinoma.

This rearrangement joins TRBV19 to TRBJ1-1, with 8 bases that match TRBD1. This CDR3 spans 13 amino acids. Germline CDR1 and CDR2: LNHDA and SQIVND (reference sequence). J lost 4 bases, V lost 7 bases, and 5 bases had no gene match. DNA of the CDR3: TGTGCCAGTAAGCAGGGGGCGATCACTGAAGCTTTCTTT. This sequence encodes CASKQGAITEAFF.

This chain connects TRBV6-8 to TRBJ2-2; 12 bases line up with TRBD2. V dropped 6 bases and J dropped 0; count of bases not matched to a gene: 2. The CDR3 loop spans 16 amino acids. Germline lookup yields CDR1 MNHGY and CDR2 SAAAGT. The CDR3 DNA reads TGTGCCAGCAGCCCTAGCGGGAGGGCGAACACCGGGGAGCTGTTTTTT. Translating gives CASSPSGRANTGELFF.

In its sample, this clone was seen a few times. The genes are TRBV6-8 and TRBJ1-5; 7 nucleotides line up with TRBD1. CDR1 is MNHGY, CDR2 SAAAGT, per germline. The CDR3 extends over 19 amino acids. Trimming removed 5 bases from V and 2 bases from J; junction bases left unmatched: 18. The CDR3 DNA sequence: TGTGCCAGCAGTGCGCGACAGGGTAATCAAATACGTGGCAATCAGCCCCAGCATTTT. Its protein is CASSARQGNQIRGNQPQHF.

Judged by abundance, this clone is medium-sized (0.01 to 0.1%). The chain recombines TRBV11-3 with TRBJ2-2, with TRBD1 matching over 9 bases. The V segment lost 2 bases and the J segment 5 bases; nucleotides outside the gene matches: 6. The germline V gene encodes CDR1 SGHNT and CDR2 YENEEA. This CDR3 is built from 16 residues. The CDR3 here is CASSLWSGQGTGELFF. DNA of the CDR3: TGTGCCAGCAGCTTATGGTCTGGACAGGGGACCGGGGAGCTGTTTTTT.

The rearrangement uses TRBV6-8 and TRBJ2-1; 8 bases align to TRBD2. The CDR3 is 15 amino acids. Losses at the gene ends were 6 bases for V and 8 bases for J; bases not matched to a gene: 12. Germline V gene lookup returns CDR1 MNHGY and CDR2 SAAAGT. CDR3 nucleotide sequence: TGTGCCAGCAGCCCACTCGGGGGGGCCGGGGATGAGCAGTTCTTC. This encodes CASSPLGGAGDEQFF.

The chain recombines TRBV28 with TRBJ1-3; 8 positions agree with TRBD1. CDR1 MDHEN and CDR2 SYDVKM come from the germline V gene. V trimming: 4 bases; J trimming: 0 bases; junction bases outside the gene matches: 5. The CDR3 loop spans 16 amino acids. CDR3 DNA sequence: TGTGCCAGCAGTTCACCGGGACAGGCCTCTGGAAACACCATATATTTT. This codes for CASSSPGQASGNTIYF.

This rearrangement joins TRBV19 to TRBJ2-7, with unresolved D. Trimming shortened V by 4 bases and J by 11 bases, and 21 bases separated the two germline ends. CDR3 size: 14 residues. Germline loops: CDR1 LNHDA, CDR2 SQIVND (reference sequence). CDR3 in amino acids: CASSTGATFLEKYF. The CDR3 DNA follows: TGTGCCAGTAGTACAGGAGCGACTTTTCTGGAGAAGTACTTC.

Only a few counts were recorded for this clone. The chain couples TRBV11-3 to TRBJ2-3, with D unresolved. Per germline, CDR1 SGHNT and CDR2 YENEEA. V was shortened by 1 base and J by 6 bases, with 17 bases between the two germline ends. CDR3 length equals 16 residues. CDR3: CASSLVGGTPRDTQYF. The CDR3 bases are TGTGCCAGCAGCTTAGTTGGTGGCACTCCAAGGGATACGCAGTATTTT.

V gene TRBV18 combines with J gene TRBJ2-2; D possibly corresponds to TRBD2 (6 bases). The germline V gene has CDR1 KGHSH and CDR2 LQKENI. The CDR3 length is 16 residues. V lost 5 bases and J 7 bases, leaving 20 bases between the germline ends. This CDR3 reads CASSTTYREKIGELFF. The CDR3 coding sequence is TGTGCCAGCTCAACCACGTACCGGGAGAAAATCGGGGAGCTGTTTTTT.

This chain links TRBV29-1 with TRBJ2-3, with 12 bases aligning to TRBD2. Germline CDR1 reads SQVTM; CDR2 reads ANQGSEA. There are 13 residues in the CDR3. The J segment lost 7 bases and the V segment lost 2 bases, leaving 1 base of the junction unmatched. The CDR3 sequence is CSVETSGGYTQYF. In DNA, the CDR3 is TGCAGCGTTGAAACTAGCGGGGGGTATACGCAGTATTTT.

V is TRBV19 and J is TRBJ2-4, with 14 positions matching TRBD2. Germline CDR1 LNHDA, CDR2 SQIVND (reference sequence). V was pared by 6 bases and J by 6 bases, with 7 bases of the junction left unmatched. The length of the CDR3 is 16 residues. CDR3 nucleotide sequence: TGTGCCAGTAGCAAGACTAGCGGGGGGGCCGGAAACATTCAGTACTTC. Translating it yields CASSKTSGGAGNIQYF. Supplemented by reference TRBV19 and TRBJ2-4, the full variable domain reads DGGITQSPKYLFRKEGQNVTLSCEQNLNHDAMYWYRQDPGQGLRLIYYSQIVNDFQKGDIAEGYSVSREKKESFPLTVTSAQKNPTAFYLCASSKTSGGAGNIQYFGAGTRLSVL.

This sequence joins TRBV28 and TRBJ1-5, with TRBD1 as a possible D gene (5 bases). The CDR3 contains 13 residues. Germline V lookup: CDR1 MDHEN, CDR2 SYDVKM. V was clipped by 6 bases and J by 0 bases, with 6 bases between them. The CDR3 sequence is CASSRDSNQPQHF. The CDR3 nucleotides read TGTGCCAGCAGCAGGGATAGCAATCAGCCCCAGCATTTT.

CDR3 amino acids: CASSLNLGSAYEQYF. DNA of the CDR3: TGTGCCAGCAGCTTAAATCTAGGGTCCGCCTACGAGCAGTACTTC. The V call is TRBV7-1, the J call TRBJ2-7; the D is unclear. TRBV7-1 is an ORF for which the function is uncertain. This CDR3 comprises 15 residues. The V end was cut by 4 bases, the J end by 2 bases, with 15 bases between.

V and J are TRBV11-3 and TRBJ2-1; 10 nucleotides align to TRBD2. This CDR3 has 18 amino acids. Germline CDR1 and CDR2: SGHNT and YENEEA. J was trimmed by 4 bases and V by 0 bases; bases with no gene match: 9. The CDR3: CASSLDPTSGNWYNEQFF. In DNA form, the CDR3 reads TGTGCCAGCAGCTTAGACCCAACTAGCGGGAATTGGTACAATGAGCAGTTCTTC.

The CDR3 is CASSTASSGQRDSPLHF. Here the CDR3 DNA reads TGTGCCAGCAGTACCGCCTCCTCGGGACAGAGGGACTCACCCCTCCACTTT. The chain has TRBV28 and TRBJ1-6; 7 nucleotides align to TRBD1. CDR3 length: 17 amino acids. J gave up 10 bases and V 5 bases, and 17 bases lay outside the gene matches. Germline V CDR1 and CDR2: MDHEN, SYDVKM.

This clone was detected a few times. The CDR3 end lies 1 residue beyond the end of the read and is filled in from the germline J gene. The chain employs TRBV10-3 and TRBJ2-1; weak D call: TRBD1 (6 bases). The CDR3 totals 15 residues. Germline CDR1 is ENHRY and CDR2 is SYGVKD. The V gene lost 2 bases and the J gene lost 1 base, with 9 bases spanning the gap. The CDR3 is CAISEIQGSYNEQFF. The CDR3 DNA, read in part, is TGTGCCATCAGTGAGATTCAGGGGTCCTACAATGAGCAGTTC.

The chain carries TRBV28 and TRBJ2-2; a weak D match, TRBD2 (5 bases). Germline loops: CDR1 MDHEN, CDR2 SYDVKM. This CDR3 comprises 14 residues. The V end lost 9 bases, the J end lost 4 bases, and 15 bases lay between the germline ends. The CDR3 coding sequence is TGTGCCAGTTTAAGGCTTAGCGCCACCGGGGAGCTGTTTTTT. This gives the protein CASLRLSATGELFF. The full variable domain, rest sourced from reference TRBV28 and TRBJ2-2, is DVKVTQSSRYLVKRTGEKVFLECVQDMDHENMFWYRQDPGLGLRLIYFSYDVKMKEKGDIPEGYSVSREKKERFSLILESASTNQTSMYLCASLRLSATGELFFGEGSRLTVL.

This chain uses TRBV19 with TRBJ1-6; 9 bases agree with TRBD1. This CDR3 has 17 residues. Germline trimming cut 7 bases from V and 10 bases from J; bases unmatched to any gene: 17. The germline CDR1 and CDR2 sequences are LNHDA and SQIVND (reference sequence). The CDR3, as DNA: TGTGCCAGTACCCCTTGGGGACTCGGACAGGGGCGGTCACCCCTCCACTTT. Its protein product is CASTPWGLGQGRSPLHF. The variable domain in full, completed from reference TRBV19 and TRBJ1-6, reads DGGITQSPKYLFRKEGQNVTLSCEQNLNHDAMYWYRQDPGQGLRLIYYSQIVNDFQKGDIAEGYSVSREKKESFPLTVTSAQKNPTAFYLCASTPWGLGQGRSPLHFGNGTRLTVT.

This clone was detected only a few times. CDR3 sequence: CSVSTGITGNTIYF. For the CDR3, the DNA is TGCAGCGTTTCCACAGGGATCACTGGAAACACCATATATTTT. The chain carries TRBV29-1 and TRBJ1-3; TRBD1 might be the D (6 bases). From germline, CDR1 is SQVTM and CDR2 ANQGSEA. Trimming took 5 bases from V and 2 from J, leaving 13 bases between them. CDR3 length: 14 residues.

A few counts support this clone. This rearrangement joins TRBV11-3 to TRBJ1-4, with TRBD1 matching over 11 bases. The CDR3 is 14 residues long. V trimming: 5 bases; J trimming: 7 bases; junction bases outside the gene matches: 3. Germline V gene data show CDR1 as SGHNT and CDR2 as YENEEA. The CDR3 coding sequence is TGTGCCAGCAGCGGGACAGGGGGTTTTGAAAAACTGTTTTTT. Translating it yields CASSGTGGFEKLFF.

The V call is TRBV6-8, the J call TRBJ1-2, with a possible D match to TRBD1 (5 bases). This CDR3 has 13 residues. CDR1 is MNHGY and CDR2 is SAAAGT in the germline V gene. Trimming removed 2 bases from V and 5 bases from J, with 9 bases in between. The CDR3 region has the DNA TGTGCCAGCAGTTACCAGGGAAGGTATGGCTACACCTTC. It yields the protein CASSYQGRYGYTF.

V usage is TRBV11-3 and J usage is TRBJ2-7, with a tentative D call TRBD2 (6 bases). This CDR3 has 14 amino acids. V was trimmed by 5 bases and J by 7 bases, leaving 18 bases between them. CDR1 is SGHNT, CDR2 YENEEA, per germline. CDR3 amino acids: CASSQNLIGGEQYF. Here the CDR3 DNA reads TGTGCCAGCAGCCAGAATCTGATCGGAGGGGAGCAGTACTTC. Full variable domain (rest looked up from reference TRBV11-3 and TRBJ2-7): EAGVVQSPRYKIIEKKQPVAFWCNPISGHNTLYWYLQNLGQGPELLIRYENEEAVDDSQLPKDRFSAERLKGVDSTLKIQPAELGDSAVYLCASSQNLIGGEQYFGPGTRLTVT.